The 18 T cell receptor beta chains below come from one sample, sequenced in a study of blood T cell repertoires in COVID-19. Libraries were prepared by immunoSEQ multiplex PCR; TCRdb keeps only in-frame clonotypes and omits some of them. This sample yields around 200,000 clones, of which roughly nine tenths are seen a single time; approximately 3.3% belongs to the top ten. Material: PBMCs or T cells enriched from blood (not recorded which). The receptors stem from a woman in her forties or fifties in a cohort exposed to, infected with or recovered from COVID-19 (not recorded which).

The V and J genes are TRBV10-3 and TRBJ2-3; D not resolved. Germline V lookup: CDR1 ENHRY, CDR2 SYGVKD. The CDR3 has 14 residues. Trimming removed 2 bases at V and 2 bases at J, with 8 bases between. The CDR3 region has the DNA TGTGCCATCAGTGAGGGTCTAAACACAGATACGCAGTATTTT. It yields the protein CAISEGLNTDTQYF.

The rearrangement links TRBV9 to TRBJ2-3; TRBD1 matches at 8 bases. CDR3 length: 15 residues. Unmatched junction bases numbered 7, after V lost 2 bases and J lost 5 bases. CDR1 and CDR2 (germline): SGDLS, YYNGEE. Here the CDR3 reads CASSVLTGVGDTQYF. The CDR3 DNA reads TGTGCCAGCAGCGTGCTGACAGGGGTGGGAGATACGCAGTATTTT.

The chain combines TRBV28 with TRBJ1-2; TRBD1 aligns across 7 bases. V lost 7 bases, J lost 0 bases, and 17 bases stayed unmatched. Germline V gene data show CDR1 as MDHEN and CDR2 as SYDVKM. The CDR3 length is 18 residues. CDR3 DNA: TGTGCCAGCATTCCAAATAGGGACAGATTTAGTCCTAACTATGGCTACACCTTC. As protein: CASIPNRDRFSPNYGYTF.

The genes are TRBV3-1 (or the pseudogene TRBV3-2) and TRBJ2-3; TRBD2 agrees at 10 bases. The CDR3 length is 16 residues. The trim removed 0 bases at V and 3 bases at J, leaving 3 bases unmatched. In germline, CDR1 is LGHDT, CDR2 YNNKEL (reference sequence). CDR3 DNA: TGTGCCAGCAGCCAAGATACAGCGGGGGGGACAGATACGCAGTATTTT. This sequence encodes CASSQDTAGGTDTQYF.

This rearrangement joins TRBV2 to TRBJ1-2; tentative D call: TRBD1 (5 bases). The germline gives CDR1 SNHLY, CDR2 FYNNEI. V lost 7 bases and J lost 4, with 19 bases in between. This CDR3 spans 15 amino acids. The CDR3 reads CASTPGVQGFYGYTF. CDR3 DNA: TGTGCCAGCACTCCCGGAGTTCAGGGTTTCTATGGCTACACCTTC.

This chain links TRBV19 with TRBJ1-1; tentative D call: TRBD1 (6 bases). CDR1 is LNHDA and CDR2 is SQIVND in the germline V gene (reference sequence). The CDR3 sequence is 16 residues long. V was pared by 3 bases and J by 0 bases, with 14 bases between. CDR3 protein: CASSIFVDRLNTEAFF. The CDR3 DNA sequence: TGTGCCAGTAGTATTTTCGTCGACAGGCTGAACACTGAAGCTTTCTTT.

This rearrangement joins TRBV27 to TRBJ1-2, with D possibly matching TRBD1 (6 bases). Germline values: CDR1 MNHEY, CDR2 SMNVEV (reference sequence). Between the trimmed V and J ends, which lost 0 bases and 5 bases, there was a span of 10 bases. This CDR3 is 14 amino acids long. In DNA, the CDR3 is TGTGCCAGCAGTTTATCGGGCCAGGGGTATGGCTACACCTTC. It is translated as CASSLSGQGYGYTF.

The CDR3 loop reads CAWVEANYGYTF. In DNA form, the CDR3 reads TGTGCCTGGGTTGAGGCTAACTATGGCTACACCTTC. V gene TRBV30 combines with J gene TRBJ1-2; no definite D call. The CDR3 is made up of 12 amino acids. The germline V gene encodes CDR1 GTSNPN and CDR2 SVGIG (reference sequence). With 5 bases removed from V and 0 bases from J, the gap between germline ends came to 7 bases.

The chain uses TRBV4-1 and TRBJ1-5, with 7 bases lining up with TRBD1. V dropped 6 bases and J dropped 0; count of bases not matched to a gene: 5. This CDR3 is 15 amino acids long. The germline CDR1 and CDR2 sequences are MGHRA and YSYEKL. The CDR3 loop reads CASRWDSNSNQPQHF. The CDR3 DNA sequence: TGCGCCAGCAGGTGGGACAGTAATAGCAATCAGCCCCAGCATTTT.

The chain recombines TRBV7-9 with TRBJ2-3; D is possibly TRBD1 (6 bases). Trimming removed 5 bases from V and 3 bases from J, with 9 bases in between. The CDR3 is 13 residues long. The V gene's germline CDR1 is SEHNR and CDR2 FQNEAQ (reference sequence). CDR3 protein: CASSTGTTDTQYF. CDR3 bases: TGTGCCAGCAGCACGGGGACAACAGATACGCAGTATTTT. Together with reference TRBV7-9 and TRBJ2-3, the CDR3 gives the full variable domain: DTGVSQNPRHKITKRGQNVTFRCDPISEHNRLYWYRQTLGQGPEFLTYFQNEAQLEKSRLLSDRFSAERPKGSFSTLEIQRTEQGDSAMYLCASSTGTTDTQYFGPGTRLTVL.

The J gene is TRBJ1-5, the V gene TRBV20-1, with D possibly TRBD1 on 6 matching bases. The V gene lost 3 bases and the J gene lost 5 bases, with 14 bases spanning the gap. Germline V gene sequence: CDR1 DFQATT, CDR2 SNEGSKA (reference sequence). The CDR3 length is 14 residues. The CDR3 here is CSASSGRGDQPQHF. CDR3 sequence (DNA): TGCAGTGCTAGTTCCGGGAGGGGGGATCAGCCCCAGCATTTT.

DNA of the CDR3: TGTGCCAGCAGCTCAGGGACTCCGGGGGCAGATACGCAGTATTTT. Translating it yields CASSSGTPGADTQYF. V and J are TRBV4-2 and TRBJ2-3; possible D gene TRBD2, 6 bases. This CDR3 has 15 residues. Germline V gives CDR1 LGHNA, CDR2 YNFKEQ. Trimming took off 5 bases at V and 4 bases at J, with 16 bases between the two ends.

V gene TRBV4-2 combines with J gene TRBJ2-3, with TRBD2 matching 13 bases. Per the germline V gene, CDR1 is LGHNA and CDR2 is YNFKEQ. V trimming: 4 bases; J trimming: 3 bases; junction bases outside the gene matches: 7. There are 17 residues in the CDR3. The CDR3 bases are TGTGCCAGCAGCCTCCAGCCACTAGCGGGGGGGACAGATACGCAGTATTTT. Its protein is CASSLQPLAGGTDTQYF.

The CDR3 region is CASSPQRVGGYEQYF. The CDR3 nucleotides are TGCGCCAGCAGCCCCCAGAGGGTTGGCGGCTACGAGCAGTACTTC. The chain uses TRBV4-1 and TRBJ2-7; possible D gene TRBD2, 5 bases. The germline V gene encodes CDR1 MGHRA and CDR2 YSYEKL. Deletions cut 4 bases from V and 3 bases from J, with 16 bases between. The CDR3 totals 15 residues.

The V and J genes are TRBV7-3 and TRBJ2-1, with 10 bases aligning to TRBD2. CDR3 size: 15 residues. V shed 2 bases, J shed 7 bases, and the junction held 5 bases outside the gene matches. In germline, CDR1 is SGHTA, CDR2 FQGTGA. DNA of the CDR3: TGTGCCAGCAGCTTAGGGACTAGCGCAGGTAATGAGCAGTTCTTC. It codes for CASSLGTSAGNEQFF.

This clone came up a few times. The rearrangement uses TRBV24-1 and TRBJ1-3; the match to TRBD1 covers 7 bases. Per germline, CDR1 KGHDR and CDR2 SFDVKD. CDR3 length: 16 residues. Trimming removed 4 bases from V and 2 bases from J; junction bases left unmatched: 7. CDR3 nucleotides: TGTGCCACCAGTGACCCAACAGGGGACCCTGGAAACACCATATATTTT. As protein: CATSDPTGDPGNTIYF.

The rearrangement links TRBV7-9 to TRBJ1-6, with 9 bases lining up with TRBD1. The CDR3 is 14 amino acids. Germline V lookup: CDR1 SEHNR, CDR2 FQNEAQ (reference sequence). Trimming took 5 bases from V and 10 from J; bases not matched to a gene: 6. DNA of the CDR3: TGTGCCAGCAGCGCGGGACAGGGCGACTCACCCCTCCACTTT. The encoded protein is CASSAGQGDSPLHF.

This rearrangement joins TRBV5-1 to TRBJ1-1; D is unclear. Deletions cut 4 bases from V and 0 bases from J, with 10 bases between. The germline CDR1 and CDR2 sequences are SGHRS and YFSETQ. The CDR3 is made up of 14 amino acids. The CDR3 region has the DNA TGCGCCAGCAGCAGGGAGGGTATGAACACTGAAGCTTTCTTT. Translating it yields CASSREGMNTEAFF. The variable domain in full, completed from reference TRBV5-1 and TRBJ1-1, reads KAGVTQTPRYLIKTRGQQVTLSCSPISGHRSVSWYQQTPGQGLQFLFEYFSETQRNKGNFPGRFSGRQFSNSRSEMNVSTLELGDSALYLCASSREGMNTEAFFGQGTRLTVV.